This entry features one TCR beta chain sequence. Its cognate antigen is unknown. The sample is drawn from a study of radiation and T cells in renal cell carcinoma. Notes on the study in general: In blood, top tumor clones expanded by 2 weeks, shrinking by 4.

TCRdb's copy holds only in-frame clones and misses some; the assay was immunoSEQ multiplex PCR. The repertoire holds 150,000 to 200,000 clones, with around 90% as singletons. Per germline, CDR1 SGHDT and CDR2 YYEEEE. V trimming: 4 bases; J trimming: 7 bases; junction bases outside the gene matches: 8. The CDR3 extends over 14 amino acids. The time point was: blood 4 weeks post-SBRT, at nephrectomy. Noted treatment: 15 Gy SBRT to primary tumor, nephrectomy 4 weeks later. Nephrectomy followed 15 Gy stereotactic body radiation by 4 weeks. Serial blood draws occurred at baseline and 2 and 4 weeks post-SBRT. Clear cell pathology was present in this patient's renal cell carcinoma.

This chain links TRBV5-6 with TRBJ2-5; 9 bases are shared with TRBD1. This specimen consisted of blood, obtained from a patient whose treatment included radiotherapy and nephrectomy. The receptor comes from a woman between 45 and 65 years old with renal cell carcinoma. In DNA form, the CDR3 reads TGTGCCAGCAGCCGAGGGACAGGGAGGGGGACCCAGTACTTC. This translates into CASSRGTGRGTQYF. The full variable domain, in which reference TRBV5-6 and TRBJ2-5 provide the parts outside the CDR3, is DAGVTQSPTHLIKTRGQQVTLRCSPKSGHDTVSWYQQALGQGPQFIFQYYEEEERQRGNFPDRFSGHQFPNYSSELNVNALLLGDSALYLCASSRGTGRGTQYFGPGTRLLVL.